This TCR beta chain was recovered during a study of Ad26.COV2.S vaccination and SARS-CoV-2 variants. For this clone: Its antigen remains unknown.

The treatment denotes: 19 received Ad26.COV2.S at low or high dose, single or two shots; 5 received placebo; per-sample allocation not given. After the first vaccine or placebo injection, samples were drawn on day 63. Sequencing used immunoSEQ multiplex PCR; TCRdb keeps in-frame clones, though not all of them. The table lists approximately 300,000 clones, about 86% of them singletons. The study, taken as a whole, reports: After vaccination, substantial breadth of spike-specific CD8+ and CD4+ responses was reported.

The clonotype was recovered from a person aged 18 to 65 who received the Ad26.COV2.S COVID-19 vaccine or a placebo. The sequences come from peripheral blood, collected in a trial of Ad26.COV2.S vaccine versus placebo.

CDR3: CASIGGGTVMNTEAFF. The CDR3 bases are TGTGCCAGCATCGGAGGGGGGACAGTCATGAACACTGAAGCTTTCTTT. J is TRBJ1-1 and V is TRBV2, with 7 bases lining up with TRBD1. This CDR3 contains 16 residues. Trimming removed 7 bases from V and 0 bases from J; junction bases left unmatched: 11. Germline V gene data show CDR1 as SNHLY and CDR2 as FYNNEI.